This record covers a single T cell receptor (beta chain). Its antigen is unidentified. One end of the junction does not line up with germline, which may come from a read error. Authors' processing steps: The study's classifier, a distant-metastasis tool for papillary thyroid cancer, was built using CDR3 differences across clinicopathological groups. TCRdb reprocessed the PCR reads via MiXCR. TCRdb assigned the V and J calls; the authors' analysis was not used. The table shows 5,000 to 8,000 clones, with approximately 31% occurring only once. The data derive from a study of metastatic and nonmetastatic thyroid tumors. Looking at the study overall: For malignant and benign thyroid patients, tumor or nodule tissue and blood were the sources whose repertoires were compared. Study results and limitations: Malignant thyroid tumors reportedly exceeded benign nodules significantly in TCR beta diversity, with the difference appearing in blood and tumor.

Germline loops: CDR1 LNHDA, CDR2 SQIVND (reference sequence). This CDR3 is 15 amino acids long. Every patient underwent thyroid surgery untreated. The chain uses TRBV19 and TRBJ2-7, with 9 bases that match TRBD2. The sequence was collected from a female donor with papillary thyroid cancer or a benign thyroid nodule (not recorded which). Some clones in this sample may be carry-over from other donors' samples. The sample consisted of tumor tissue. DNA for the CDR3: TGTGCCGGTAGTCCATTAGCGGGAGTCGGGTACGAGCAGTACTTC. It is translated as CAGSPLAGVGYEQYF.